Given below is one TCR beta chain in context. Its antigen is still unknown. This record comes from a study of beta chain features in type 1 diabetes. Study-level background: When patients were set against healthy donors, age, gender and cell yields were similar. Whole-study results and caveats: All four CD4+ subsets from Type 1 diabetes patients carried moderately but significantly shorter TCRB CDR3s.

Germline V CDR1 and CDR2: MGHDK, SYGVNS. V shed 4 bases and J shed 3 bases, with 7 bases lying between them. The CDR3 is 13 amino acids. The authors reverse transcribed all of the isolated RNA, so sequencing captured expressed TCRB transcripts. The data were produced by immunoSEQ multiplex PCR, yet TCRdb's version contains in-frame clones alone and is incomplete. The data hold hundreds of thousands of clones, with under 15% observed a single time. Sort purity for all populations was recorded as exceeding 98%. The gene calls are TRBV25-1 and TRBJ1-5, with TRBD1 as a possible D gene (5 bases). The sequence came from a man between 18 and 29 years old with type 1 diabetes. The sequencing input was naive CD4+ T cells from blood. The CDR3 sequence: CASSVGPNQPQHF. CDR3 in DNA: TGTGCCAGCAGTGTGGGGCCCAATCAGCCCCAGCATTTT.